The next 15 T cell receptor beta chains were all read from a single sample in a study of T cell responses to AZD1222 COVID-19 vaccine. The data were produced by immunoSEQ multiplex PCR, yet TCRdb's version contains in-frame clones alone and is incomplete. The top ten clones hold roughly 22% of a sample with roughly 100,000 clones, over 80% of them seen once. The sample here was peripheral blood, taken on day 0 of AZD1222 vaccination. These receptors were collected from an adult in good health.

In its sample, this clone was seen a few times. The V and J genes are TRBV11-2 and TRBJ2-3; D is possibly TRBD2 (5 bases). Germline V gene data show CDR1 as SGHAT and CDR2 as FQNNGV. This CDR3 has 13 residues. V was clipped by 4 bases and J by 2 bases, with 7 bases between them. The CDR3 here is CASSSTITDTQYF. CDR3 sequence (DNA): TGTGCCAGCAGCTCGACTATCACAGATACGCAGTATTTT.

The V gene is TRBV11-2, the J gene TRBJ2-3, with 9 bases matching TRBD2. J was trimmed by 4 bases and V by 3 bases; bases with no gene match: 11. This CDR3 comprises 17 residues. Germline CDR1 reads SGHAT; CDR2 reads FQNNGV. The CDR3 spells CASSFPPRIAGADTQYF. CDR3 in DNA: TGTGCCAGCAGCTTCCCCCCACGGATAGCGGGGGCAGATACGCAGTATTTT.

The chain couples TRBV7-2 to TRBJ1-1, with D perhaps matching TRBD1 (5 bases). V was shortened by 3 bases and J by 1 base, with 9 bases between the two germline ends. The CDR3 length is 14 residues. Germline V gene data show CDR1 as SGHTA and CDR2 as FQGNSA. CDR3 region: CASSFGAANTEAFF. DNA of the CDR3: TGTGCCAGCAGCTTCGGGGCGGCGAACACTGAAGCTTTCTTT.

This rearrangement joins TRBV13 to TRBJ2-3, with TRBD2 matching 7 bases. The CDR3 is made up of 14 amino acids. Germline V gene sequence: CDR1 PRHDT, CDR2 FYEKMQ (reference sequence). The V gene end was trimmed by 6 bases and the J gene end by 6 bases; junction bases not matched to a gene: 9. This chain's CDR3 is CASSPGLGSDTQYF. CDR3 nucleotide sequence: TGTGCCAGCAGTCCCGGACTAGGAAGTGATACGCAGTATTTT.

This chain joins TRBV7-8 and TRBJ1-6; D might be TRBD1 (5 bases). The V gene lost 1 base and the J gene lost 8 bases, with 6 bases spanning the gap. Germline V CDR1 and CDR2: SGHVS, FQNEAQ. The CDR3 totals 13 residues. CDR3 bases: TGTGCCAGCAGCTTAGGACAGTATTCACCCCTCCACTTT. It translates to CASSLGQYSPLHF. The whole variable domain, remainder taken from reference TRBV7-8 and TRBJ1-6, is GAGVSQSPRYKVAKRGQDVALRCDPISGHVSLFWYQQALGQGPEFLTYFQNEAQLDKSGLPSDRFFAERPEGSVSTLKIQRTQQEDSAVYLCASSLGQYSPLHFGNGTRLTVT.

This rearrangement joins TRBV29-1 to TRBJ2-3; 8 nucleotides agree with TRBD2. Germline V gene data show CDR1 as SQVTM and CDR2 as ANQGSEA. The V segment lost 2 bases and the J segment 1 base; nucleotides outside the gene matches: 2. This CDR3 comprises 14 residues. The CDR3 spells CSVETGGGTDTQYF. The CDR3 DNA reads as TGCAGCGTTGAAACGGGAGGGGGCACAGATACGCAGTATTTT.

CDR3 sequence: CASSQGPGKTEAFF. The CDR3 DNA sequence: TGCGCCAGCAGCCAAGGTCCGGGGAAGACTGAAGCTTTCTTT. This sequence joins TRBV4-3 and TRBJ1-1; D unclear. Trimming took 1 base from V and 5 from J, leaving 11 bases between them. This CDR3 spans 14 amino acids. Germline loops: CDR1 LGHNA, CDR2 YSLEER.

J is TRBJ2-5 and V is TRBV5-8, with 9 positions matching TRBD1. The germline CDR1 and CDR2 sequences are SGHTS and YDEGEE. The V and J ends lost 4 bases and 4 bases, in that order; junction bases with no gene match: 8. The length of the CDR3 is 15 residues. The CDR3 is CASSRRTGARETQYF. The CDR3 DNA sequence: TGTGCCAGCAGCCGAAGGACAGGGGCACGAGAGACCCAGTACTTC.

This chain joins TRBV6-4 and TRBJ1-5; D possibly corresponds to TRBD1 (5 bases). Trimming took 7 bases from V and 1 from J, leaving 14 bases between them. The germline V gene encodes CDR1 MRHNA and CDR2 SNTAGT. The CDR3 runs to 15 residues. The CDR3, as DNA: TGTGCCAGCACCGGAGGGGCAGCCAGCAATCAGCCCCAGCATTTT. This codes for CASTGGAASNQPQHF.

This clone was recorded a few times. The genes are TRBV9 and TRBJ2-7; 11 bases map to TRBD1. Germline-derived CDR1 and CDR2 are SGDLS and YYNGEE. With 0 bases clipped from V and 5 bases from J, the junction kept 7 bases outside the gene matches. The CDR3 totals 16 residues. CDR3 DNA: TGTGCCAGCAGCGTAGGGGTAGGGACAGGGGGACACGAGCAGTACTTC. It is translated as CASSVGVGTGGHEQYF.

This clone was picked up a small number of times. The J gene is TRBJ1-2, the V gene TRBV6-1; 9 bases match TRBD1. In germline, CDR1 is MNHNS, CDR2 SASEGT. The trim removed 7 bases at V and 5 bases at J, leaving 11 bases unmatched. This CDR3 region has 15 residues. CDR3 nucleotides: TGTGCCAGCACCATCCCACAGGGGGCTCGTTATGGCTACACCTTC. This sequence encodes CASTIPQGARYGYTF.

This clone was counted between two and nine times. The genes are TRBV3-1 (or the pseudogene TRBV3-2) and TRBJ2-7, with D possibly matching TRBD1 (6 bases). This CDR3 comprises 14 residues. Germline loops: CDR1 LGHDT, CDR2 YNNKEL (reference sequence). The V and J ends lost 4 bases and 3 bases respectively, with 13 bases between them. This CDR3 reads CASSRHGQNYEQYF. CDR3 coding DNA: TGTGCCAGCAGCCGCCACGGACAGAACTACGAGCAGTACTTC.

The rearrangement joins TRBV7-2 to TRBJ2-3; 7 positions agree with TRBD2. From germline, CDR1 is SGHTA and CDR2 FQGNSA. This CDR3 has 17 residues. J lost 5 bases, V lost 1 base, and 12 bases had no gene match. The CDR3 coding sequence is TGTGCCAGCAGCTTAGTTGGAGGGGCGGGGGTTTTAGATACGCAGTATTTT. This sequence encodes CASSLVGGAGVLDTQYF. Supplemented by reference TRBV7-2 and TRBJ2-3, the full variable domain reads GAGVSQSPSNKVTEKGKDVELRCDPISGHTALYWYRQSLGQGLEFLIYFQGNSAPDKSGLPSDRFSAERTGGSVSTLTIQRTQQEDSAVYLCASSLVGGAGVLDTQYFGPGTRLTVL.

The chain couples TRBV7-2 to TRBJ2-5; D is unclear. V dropped 1 base and J dropped 2 bases, with 8 bases sitting between them. The CDR3 extends over 14 amino acids. From germline, CDR1 is SGHTA and CDR2 FQGNSA. As DNA, the CDR3 is TGTGCCAGCAGCTTAGGGGCAGCACAAGAGACCCAGTACTTC. Its translation is CASSLGAAQETQYF. The whole variable domain, remainder taken from reference TRBV7-2 and TRBJ2-5, is GAGVSQSPSNKVTEKGKDVELRCDPISGHTALYWYRQSLGQGLEFLIYFQGNSAPDKSGLPSDRFSAERTGGSVSTLTIQRTQQEDSAVYLCASSLGAAQETQYFGPGTRLLVL.

V and J are TRBV29-1 and TRBJ2-1, with a tentative D call TRBD2 (5 bases). The germline gives CDR1 SQVTM, CDR2 ANQGSEA. This CDR3 has 11 amino acids. With 4 bases removed from V and 7 bases from J, the gap between germline ends came to 8 bases. CDR3 loop: CSVVTGNEQFF. CDR3 DNA: TGCAGCGTTGTCACGGGGAATGAGCAGTTCTTC.